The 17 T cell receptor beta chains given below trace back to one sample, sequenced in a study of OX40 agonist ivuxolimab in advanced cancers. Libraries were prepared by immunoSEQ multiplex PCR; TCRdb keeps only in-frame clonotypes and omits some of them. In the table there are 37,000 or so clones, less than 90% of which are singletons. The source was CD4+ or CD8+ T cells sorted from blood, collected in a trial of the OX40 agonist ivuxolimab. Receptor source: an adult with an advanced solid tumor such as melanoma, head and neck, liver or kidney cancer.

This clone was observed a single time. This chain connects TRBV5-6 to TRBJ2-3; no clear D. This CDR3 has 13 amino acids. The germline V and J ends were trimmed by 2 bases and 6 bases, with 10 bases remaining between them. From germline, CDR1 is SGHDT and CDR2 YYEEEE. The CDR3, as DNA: TGTGCCAGCAGCTTTTATCCGCCGGATACGCAGTATTTT. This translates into CASSFYPPDTQYF. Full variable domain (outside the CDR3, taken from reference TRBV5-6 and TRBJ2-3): DAGVTQSPTHLIKTRGQQVTLRCSPKSGHDTVSWYQQALGQGPQFIFQYYEEEERQRGNFPDRFSGHQFPNYSSELNVNALLLGDSALYLCASSFYPPDTQYFGPGTRLTVL.

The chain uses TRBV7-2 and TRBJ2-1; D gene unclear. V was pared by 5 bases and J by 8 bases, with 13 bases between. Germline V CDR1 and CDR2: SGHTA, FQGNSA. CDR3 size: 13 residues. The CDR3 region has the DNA TGTGCCAGCAGCCCCCCAAATTATGATGAGCAGTTCTTC. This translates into CASSPPNYDEQFF. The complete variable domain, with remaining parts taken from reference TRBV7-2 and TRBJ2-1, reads GAGVSQSPSNKVTEKGKDVELRCDPISGHTALYWYRQSLGQGLEFLIYFQGNSAPDKSGLPSDRFSAERTGGSVSTLTIQRTQQEDSAVYLCASSPPNYDEQFFGPGTRLTVL.

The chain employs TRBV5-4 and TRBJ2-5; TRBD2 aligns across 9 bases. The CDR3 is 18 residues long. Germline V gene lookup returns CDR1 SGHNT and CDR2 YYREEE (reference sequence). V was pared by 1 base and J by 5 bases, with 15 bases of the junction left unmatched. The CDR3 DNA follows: TGTGCCAGCAGCTTGCTGGGCCTAGGAGCGGGGGGAGGCGAGACCCAGTACTTC. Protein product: CASSLLGLGAGGGETQYF.

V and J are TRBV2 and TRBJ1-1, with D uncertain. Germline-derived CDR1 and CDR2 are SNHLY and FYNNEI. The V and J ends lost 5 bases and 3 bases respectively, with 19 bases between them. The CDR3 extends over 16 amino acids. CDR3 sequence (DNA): TGTGCCAGCAGTCGGACCCTCGAGGGTTTGGACACTGAAGCTTTCTTT. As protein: CASSRTLEGLDTEAFF.

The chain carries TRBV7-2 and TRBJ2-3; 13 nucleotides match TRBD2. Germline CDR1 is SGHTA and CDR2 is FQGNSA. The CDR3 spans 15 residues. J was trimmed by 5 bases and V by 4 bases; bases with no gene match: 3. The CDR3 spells CASSWGLAGRDTQYF. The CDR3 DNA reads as TGTGCCAGCAGCTGGGGACTAGCGGGGAGAGATACGCAGTATTTT.

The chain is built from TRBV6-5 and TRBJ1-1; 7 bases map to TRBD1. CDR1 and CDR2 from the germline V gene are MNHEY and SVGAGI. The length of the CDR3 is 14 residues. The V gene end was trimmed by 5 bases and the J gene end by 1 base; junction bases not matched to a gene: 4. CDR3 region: CASSGTAANTEAFF. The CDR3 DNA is TGTGCCAGCAGTGGGACAGCGGCGAACACTGAAGCTTTCTTT.

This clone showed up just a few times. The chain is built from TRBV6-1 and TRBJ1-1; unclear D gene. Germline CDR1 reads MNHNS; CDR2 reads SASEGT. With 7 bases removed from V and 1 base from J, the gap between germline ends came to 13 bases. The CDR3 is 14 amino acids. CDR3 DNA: TGTGCCAGCACCTATTCCTGGGGGAACACTGAAGCTTTCTTT. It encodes CASTYSWGNTEAFF.

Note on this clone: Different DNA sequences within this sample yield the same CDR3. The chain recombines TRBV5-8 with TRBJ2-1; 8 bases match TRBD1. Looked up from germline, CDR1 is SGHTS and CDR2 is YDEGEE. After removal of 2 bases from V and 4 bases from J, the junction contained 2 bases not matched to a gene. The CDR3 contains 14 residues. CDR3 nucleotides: TGTGCCAGCAGCTTTACAGGGGGGTACAATGAGCAGTTCTTC. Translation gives CASSFTGGYNEQFF.

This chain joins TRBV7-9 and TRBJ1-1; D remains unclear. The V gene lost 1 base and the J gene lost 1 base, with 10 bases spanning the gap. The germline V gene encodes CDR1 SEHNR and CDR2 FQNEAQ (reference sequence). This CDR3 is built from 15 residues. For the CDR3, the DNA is TGTGCCAGCAGCTTAGGGACCGACCCGAACACTGAAGCTTTCTTT. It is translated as CASSLGTDPNTEAFF.

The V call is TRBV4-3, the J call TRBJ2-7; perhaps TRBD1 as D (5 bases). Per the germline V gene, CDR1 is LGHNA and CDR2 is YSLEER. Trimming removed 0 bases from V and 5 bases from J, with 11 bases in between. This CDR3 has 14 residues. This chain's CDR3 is CASSQDLQGDEQYF. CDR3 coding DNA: TGCGCCAGCAGCCAAGATCTCCAGGGCGACGAGCAGTACTTC.

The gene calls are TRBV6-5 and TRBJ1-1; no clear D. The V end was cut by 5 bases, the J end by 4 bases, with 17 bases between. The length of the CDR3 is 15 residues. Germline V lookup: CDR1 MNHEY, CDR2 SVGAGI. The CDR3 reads CASSLSPNGPTEAFF. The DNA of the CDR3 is TGTGCCAGCAGTCTCAGCCCCAACGGCCCCACTGAAGCTTTCTTT.

The CDR3 DNA sequence: TGCAGCGTTGACCCGGACTCCGCTATAAACAGTGAGCAGTTCTTC. Translation gives CSVDPDSAINSEQFF. The chain links TRBV29-1 to TRBJ2-1; TRBD2 might be the D (5 bases). This CDR3 region has 15 residues. With 3 bases removed from V and 9 bases from J, the gap between germline ends came to 21 bases. The germline V gene encodes CDR1 SQVTM and CDR2 ANQGSEA.

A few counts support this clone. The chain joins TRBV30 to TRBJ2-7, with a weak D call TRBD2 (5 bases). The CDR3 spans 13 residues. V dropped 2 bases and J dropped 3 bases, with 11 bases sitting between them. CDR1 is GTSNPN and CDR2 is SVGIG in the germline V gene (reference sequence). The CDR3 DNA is TGTGCCTGGAGTAGTGGGAGAGTCTACGAGCAGTACTTC. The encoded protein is CAWSSGRVYEQYF.

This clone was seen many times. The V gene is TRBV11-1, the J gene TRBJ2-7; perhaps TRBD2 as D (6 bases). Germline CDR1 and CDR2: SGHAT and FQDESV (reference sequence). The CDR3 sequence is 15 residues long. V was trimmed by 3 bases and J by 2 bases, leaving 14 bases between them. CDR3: CASSFGGGETYEQYF. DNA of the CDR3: TGTGCCAGCAGCTTTGGTGGCGGGGAGACCTACGAGCAGTACTTC.

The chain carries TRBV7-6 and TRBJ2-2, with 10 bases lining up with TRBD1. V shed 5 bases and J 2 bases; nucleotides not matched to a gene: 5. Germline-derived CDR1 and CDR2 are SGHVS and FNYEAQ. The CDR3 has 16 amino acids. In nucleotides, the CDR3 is TGTGCCAGCAGCACCTTGACAGGGGGCAACACCGGGGAGCTGTTTTTT. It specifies CASSTLTGGNTGELFF.

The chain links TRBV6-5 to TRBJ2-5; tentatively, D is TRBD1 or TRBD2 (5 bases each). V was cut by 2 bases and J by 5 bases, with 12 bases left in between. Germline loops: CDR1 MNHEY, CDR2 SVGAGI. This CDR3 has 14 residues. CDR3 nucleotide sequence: TGTGCCAGCAGTTACCGGGACGCCCGGGAGACCCAGTACTTC. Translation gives CASSYRDARETQYF.

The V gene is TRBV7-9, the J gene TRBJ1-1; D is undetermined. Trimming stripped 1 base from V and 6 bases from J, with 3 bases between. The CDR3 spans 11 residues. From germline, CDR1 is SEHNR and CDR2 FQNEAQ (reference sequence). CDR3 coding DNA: TGTGCCAGCAGCTTAGTTCCTGAAGCTTTCTTT. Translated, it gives CASSLVPEAFF.